This T cell receptor beta chain was retrieved from a study of CD8+CD57+ T cells in acquired aplastic anemia. Looking at the study overall: Sorted CD4+ plus CD8+ cells gave DNA averaging roughly 2.9 ug.

Germline V gene data show CDR1 as SGHVS and CDR2 as FQNEAQ. The CDR3 runs to 15 residues. With 5 bases clipped from V and 6 bases from J, the junction kept 12 bases outside the gene matches. CDR3 and TCR beta VDJ profiling relied on a genomic DNA template. One entry per CDR3 protein results from TCRdb running MiXCR on the reads. There are 350,000 to 450,000 distinct CDR3 sequences in the sample; 60% to 80% occur only once, and 3.5% to 4.5% lies in the top ten. The sequenced sample was sorted CD4+, CD8+, or CD8+CD57+ T cells (not recorded which) from PBMCs. The chain couples TRBV7-8 to TRBJ1-1; 7 positions match TRBD1. This TCR was recovered from a human donor in good health, serving as a control. CDR3 loop: CASSIRTGGSAEAFF. The CDR3 region has the DNA TGTGCCAGCAGCATTCGGACAGGAGGCTCGGCTGAAGCTTTCTTT. The full variable domain, in which reference TRBV7-8 and TRBJ1-1 provide the parts outside the CDR3, is GAGVSQSPRYKVAKRGQDVALRCDPISGHVSLFWYQQALGQGPEFLTYFQNEAQLDKSGLPSDRFFAERPEGSVSTLKIQRTQQEDSAVYLCASSIRTGGSAEAFFGQGTRLTVV.